This T cell receptor (beta chain) was documented in a study of CD8 T cells in Susac syndrome. Whole-study context: Among the Susac syndrome patients sequenced, 5 or 6 had active disease and roughly 8 were in remission.

Whole-study findings and limits: Across the total CD8+ repertoires, about 15 Susac-specific public clones were detected, and across the CD8+ TEMRA repertoires, roughly 5 such clones were detected.

This CDR3 spans 18 amino acids. From germline, CDR1 is SQVTM and CDR2 ANQGSEA. Trimming left V 6 bases short and J 1 base short, with 22 bases between. Details on this clonotype: What it binds is not known.

Random-hexamer reverse transcription was applied to about 0.45 to 1 ug RNA. TCRdb fed the immunoSEQ multiplex PCR reads into MiXCR, producing one record per CDR3 protein. This repertoire shows 100,000 to 150,000 distinct CDR3 sequences, about 94% found once; its top ten account for 0.21%. Material for sequencing was CD8+ T cells from PBMCs. The TCR originated in a human donor with Susac syndrome. The gene calls are TRBV29-1 and TRBJ1-6; TRBD1 is a possible D gene (5 bases). Here the CDR3 DNA reads TGCAGCGTGGGGCCAGGGTGGCAGCCTAGATCCTATAATTCACCCCTCCACTTT. It encodes CSVGPGWQPRSYNSPLHF.